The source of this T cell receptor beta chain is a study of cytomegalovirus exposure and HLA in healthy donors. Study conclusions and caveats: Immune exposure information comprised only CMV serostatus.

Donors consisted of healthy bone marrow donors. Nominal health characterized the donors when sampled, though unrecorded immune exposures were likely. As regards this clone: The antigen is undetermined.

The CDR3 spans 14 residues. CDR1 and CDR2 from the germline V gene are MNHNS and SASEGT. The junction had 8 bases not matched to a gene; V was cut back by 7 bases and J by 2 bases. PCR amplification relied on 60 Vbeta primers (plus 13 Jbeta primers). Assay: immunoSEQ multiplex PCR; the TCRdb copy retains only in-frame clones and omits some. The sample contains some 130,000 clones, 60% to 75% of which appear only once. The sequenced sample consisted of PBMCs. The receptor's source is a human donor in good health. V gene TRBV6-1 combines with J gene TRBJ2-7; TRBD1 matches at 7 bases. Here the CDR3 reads CASTGTGVTYEQYF. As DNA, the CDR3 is TGTGCCAGCACCGGCACAGGGGTCACCTACGAGCAGTACTTC.